A single sample is the source of the 10 T cell receptor beta chains below, sequenced in a study of ipilimumab plus nivolumab after autologous stem cell transplantation listed by TCRdb under 2021. Library creation used the immunoSEQ multiplex PCR assay. In TCRdb, the immuneACCESS table is reduced to in-frame sequences with V and J assigned. These tables do not hold every clone; where another copy was compared, an unresolved V gene accounts for under half, and the others remain unexplained. For this sample there are roughly 15,000 clones; 80% appear just once. Of the sample, 10% to 13% is held by the ten largest clones. The sequencing here drew on PBMCs, taken in a trial of ipilimumab plus nivolumab as post-transplant consolidation. The source is a male donor with diffuse large B-cell lymphoma.

This chain links TRBV7-2 with TRBJ2-2; D possibly matches TRBD1 or TRBD2 (5 bases each). V was cut by 5 bases and J by 6 bases, with 13 bases left in between. Germline V lookup: CDR1 SGHTA, CDR2 FQGNSA. The CDR3 is 14 amino acids. The CDR3: CASSRDPGAGELFF. The CDR3 DNA follows: TGTGCCAGCAGCCGGGACCCGGGCGCCGGGGAGCTGTTTTTT.

The chain links TRBV6-1 to TRBJ1-3; D remains ambiguous. The CDR3 is made up of 15 amino acids. The V end was cut by 2 bases, the J end by 0 bases, with 8 bases between. Germline CDR1 reads MNHNS; CDR2 reads SASEGT. DNA of the CDR3: TGTGCCAGCAGTGAACGCGTCAGCTCTGGAAACACCATATATTTT. Protein product: CASSERVSSGNTIYF.

The gene calls are TRBV19 and TRBJ2-7; the match to TRBD1 covers 10 bases. The germline CDR1 and CDR2 sequences are LNHDA and SQIVND (reference sequence). The CDR3 has 14 amino acids. J was trimmed by 8 bases and V by 8 bases; bases with no gene match: 12. The CDR3 loop is CASPDRGPPVQQYF. CDR3 DNA sequence: TGTGCCAGTCCAGACAGGGGGCCCCCCGTCCAGCAGTACTTC.

The rearrangement uses TRBV7-6 and TRBJ2-7, with no clear D. The length of the CDR3 is 12 residues. V gave up 5 bases and J gave up 7 bases, with 12 bases separating them. The germline gives CDR1 SGHVS, CDR2 FNYEAQ. The CDR3 sequence is CASSNQDGEQYF. Written as DNA, the CDR3 is TGTGCCAGCAGCAACCAGGATGGGGAGCAGTACTTC.

The V call is TRBV18, the J call TRBJ2-6; D remains ambiguous. The V gene lost 3 bases and the J gene lost 4 bases, with 7 bases spanning the gap. The CDR3 length is 14 residues. Germline V lookup: CDR1 KGHSH, CDR2 LQKENI. For the CDR3, the DNA is TGTGCCAGCTCACCGAACCGGGGGGCCAACGTCCTGACTTTC. Its protein product is CASSPNRGANVLTF.

This clone was recorded a few times. Distinct nucleotide sequences in the sample also encode this CDR3. The rearrangement uses TRBV5-5 and TRBJ1-2; no reliable D call. This CDR3 has 13 amino acids. V was shortened by 0 bases and J by 3 bases, with 6 bases between the two germline ends. Germline V lookup: CDR1 SGHKS, CDR2 YYEKEE (reference sequence). CDR3 loop: CASSLEPDYGYTF. In DNA, the CDR3 is TGTGCCAGCAGCTTGGAGCCAGACTATGGCTACACCTTC.

The sample holds a few counts of this clone. The V gene is TRBV11-1, the J gene TRBJ2-3, with D unclear. Germline V CDR1 and CDR2: SGHAT, FQDESV (reference sequence). The CDR3 has 15 residues. V was clipped by 8 bases and J by 4 bases, with 19 bases between them. The CDR3 DNA reads as TGTGCCAGCCGCGTCGCTGGTAAATCGGCAGATACGCAGTATTTT. The encoded protein is CASRVAGKSADTQYF.

The rearrangement links TRBV6-5 to TRBJ2-2; D remains unclear. The CDR3 loop spans 15 amino acids. Germline assignment: CDR1 MNHEY and CDR2 SVGAGI. V lost 0 bases, J lost 5 bases, and 10 bases lay in between. This CDR3 is CASSYSIGRTGELFF. The CDR3 DNA reads TGTGCCAGCAGTTACTCGATCGGCAGAACCGGGGAGCTGTTTTTT.

On this clone itself: A read error may explain this, as a much larger clone is one base away. The V gene is TRBV18, the J gene TRBJ1-3, with a possible D match to TRBD1 (5 bases). Trimming pared 3 bases from V and 1 base from J, leaving 10 bases between. CDR1 and CDR2 (germline): KGHSH, LQKENI. The CDR3 runs 15 residues. Here the CDR3 reads CASSPGLSSGNTIYF. The CDR3 region has the DNA TGTGCCAGCTCACCGGGGCTCTCGTCTGGAAACACCATATATTTT.

The J gene is TRBJ1-6, the V gene TRBV5-6, with D possibly TRBD1 on 5 matching bases. Germline V gene data show CDR1 as SGHDT and CDR2 as YYEEEE. The CDR3 has 17 amino acids. Trimming took 6 bases from V and 7 from J, leaving 23 bases between them. For the CDR3, the DNA is TGTGCCAGCACCCGGGGGTGGCAGCCAAGAACAAATTCACCCCTCCACTTT. Its translation is CASTRGWQPRTNSPLHF.